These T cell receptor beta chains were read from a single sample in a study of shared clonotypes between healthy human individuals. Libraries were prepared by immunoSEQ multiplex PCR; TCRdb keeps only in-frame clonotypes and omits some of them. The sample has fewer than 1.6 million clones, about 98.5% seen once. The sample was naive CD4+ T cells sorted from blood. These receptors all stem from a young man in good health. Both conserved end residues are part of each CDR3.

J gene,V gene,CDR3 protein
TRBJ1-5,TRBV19,CASSHVLNQPQHF
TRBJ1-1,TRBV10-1,CASSDVRGQAEAFF
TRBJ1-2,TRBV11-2,CASTSSQGTYGYTF
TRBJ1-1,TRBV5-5,CASRPQTGSLTEAFF
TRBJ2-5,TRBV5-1,CASSLEQAGETQYF
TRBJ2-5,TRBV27,CASSFGASGTQYF
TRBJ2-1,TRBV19,CASSISAGINEQFF
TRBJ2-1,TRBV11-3,CASSRAGNEQFF
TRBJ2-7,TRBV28,CASKRGTYEQYF
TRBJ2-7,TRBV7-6,CASSLVRLAGGEQYF
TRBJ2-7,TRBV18,CASSSERDLYEQYF
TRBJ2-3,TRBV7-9,CASSSTSGFTDTQYF
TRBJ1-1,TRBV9,CASSATGLMNTEAFF
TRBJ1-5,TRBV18,CASSTWDGISNQPQHF
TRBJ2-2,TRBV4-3,CASSQDPSRTGETGELFF
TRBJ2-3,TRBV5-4,CASRPTPGRTLTGGTDTQYF
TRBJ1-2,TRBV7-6,CASSLAPEYYGYTF
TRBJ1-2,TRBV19,CASGDFDRAYGYTF
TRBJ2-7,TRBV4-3,CASSQEVVAGRYEQYF
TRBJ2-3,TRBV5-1,CASSLEGQGALSTDTQYF
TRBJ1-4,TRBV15,CATSRGRSGNEKLFF
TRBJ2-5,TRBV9,CASSVRAGAKETQYF
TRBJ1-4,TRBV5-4,CASSLGSAPATNEKLFF
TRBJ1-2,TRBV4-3,CASSQQTGIRSNGYTF
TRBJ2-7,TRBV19,CASSIGAQVVYEQYF
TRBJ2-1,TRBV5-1,CASSLFLAGDVSYNEQFF
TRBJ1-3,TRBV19,CASNPEDRGIGNTIYF
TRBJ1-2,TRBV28,CASRAPGHNKKYSGYTF
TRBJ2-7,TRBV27,CASSPTDRASYEQYF
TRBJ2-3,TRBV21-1,CASRRAGPSTDTQYF
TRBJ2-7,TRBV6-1,CASSDQTRVSYEQYF
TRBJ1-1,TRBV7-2,CASSFYTEAFF
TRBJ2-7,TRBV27,CASRLAGGYEQYF
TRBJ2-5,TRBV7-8,CASSSLRRQETQYF
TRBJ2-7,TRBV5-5,CASSIPTPTYEQYF
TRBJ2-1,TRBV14,CASSQDPLRSTEQFF
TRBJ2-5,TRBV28,CASSLGQGLAPETQYF
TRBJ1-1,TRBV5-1,CASSLFTGQGHTEAFF
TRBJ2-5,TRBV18,CASSPTGTETQYF
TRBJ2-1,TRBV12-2,CASRTDPFYNEQFF
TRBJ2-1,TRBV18,CATTGVAGALEQFF
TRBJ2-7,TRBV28,CATLPLADEQYF
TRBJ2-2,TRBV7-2,CASSSRTGVTGELFF
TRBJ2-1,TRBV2,CASRVTGVDNEQFF
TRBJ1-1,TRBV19,CASSIGDRWTEAFF
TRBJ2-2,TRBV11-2,CASSLVRTPQTGELFF
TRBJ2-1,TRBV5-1,CASSLDRGLYNEQFF
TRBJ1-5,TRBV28,CASSRDFNQPQHF
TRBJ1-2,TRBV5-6,CASSLANPGGYTF
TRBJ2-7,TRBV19,CASSTLQGGLSSSYEQYF
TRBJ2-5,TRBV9,CASSVTPWAGGETQYF
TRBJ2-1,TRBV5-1,CASSLGSLAPRYNEQFF
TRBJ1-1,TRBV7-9,CASSLAGGNTEAFF
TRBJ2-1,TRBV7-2,CASSLGAGESYNEQFF
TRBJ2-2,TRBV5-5,CASSGRLAGATGELFF